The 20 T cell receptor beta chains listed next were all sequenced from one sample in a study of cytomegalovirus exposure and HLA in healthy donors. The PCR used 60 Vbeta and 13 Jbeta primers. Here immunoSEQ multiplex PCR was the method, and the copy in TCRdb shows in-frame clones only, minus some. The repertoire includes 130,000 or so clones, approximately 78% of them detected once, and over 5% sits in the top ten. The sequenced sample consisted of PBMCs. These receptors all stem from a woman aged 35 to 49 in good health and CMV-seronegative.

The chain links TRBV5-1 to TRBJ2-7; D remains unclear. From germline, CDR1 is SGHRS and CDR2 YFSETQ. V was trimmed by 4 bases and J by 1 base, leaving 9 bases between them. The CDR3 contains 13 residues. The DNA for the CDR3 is TGCGCCAGCAGCCAAATAGATTCCTACGAGCAGTACTTC. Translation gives CASSQIDSYEQYF.

The CDR3 region has the DNA TGTGCCAGCTCACCATACGGGAGACGGGGCAATGAGCAGTTCTTC. Amino acid sequence: CASSPYGRRGNEQFF. The chain carries TRBV18 and TRBJ2-1; D perhaps matches TRBD2 (6 bases). The CDR3 runs to 15 residues. Trimming shortened V by 2 bases and J by 6 bases, and 14 bases separated the two germline ends. The germline gives CDR1 KGHSH, CDR2 LQKENI.

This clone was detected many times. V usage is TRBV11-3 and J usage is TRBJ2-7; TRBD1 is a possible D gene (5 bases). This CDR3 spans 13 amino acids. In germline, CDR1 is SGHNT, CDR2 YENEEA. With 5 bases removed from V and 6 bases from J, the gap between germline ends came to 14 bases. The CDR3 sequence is CASSTGPSTEQYF. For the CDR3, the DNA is TGTGCCAGCAGCACAGGACCTTCCACCGAGCAGTACTTC.

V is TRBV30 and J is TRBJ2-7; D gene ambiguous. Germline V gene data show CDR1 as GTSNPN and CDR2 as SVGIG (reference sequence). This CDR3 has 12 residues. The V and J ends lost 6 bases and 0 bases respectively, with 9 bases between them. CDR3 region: CACRQNSYEQYF. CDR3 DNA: TGTGCCTGCAGACAAAACTCCTACGAGCAGTACTTC.

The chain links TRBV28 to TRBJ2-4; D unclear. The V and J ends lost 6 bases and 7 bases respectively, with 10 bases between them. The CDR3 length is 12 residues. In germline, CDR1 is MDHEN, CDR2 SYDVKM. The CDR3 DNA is TGTGCCAGCAGCACCTCCGGGAACATTCAGTACTTC. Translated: CASSTSGNIQYF.

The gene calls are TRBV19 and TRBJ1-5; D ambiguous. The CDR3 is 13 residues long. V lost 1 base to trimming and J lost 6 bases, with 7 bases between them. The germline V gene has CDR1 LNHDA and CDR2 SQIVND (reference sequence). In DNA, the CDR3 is TGTGCCAGTAGTATAGCCGGTCGTCAGCCCCAGCATTTT. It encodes CASSIAGRQPQHF.

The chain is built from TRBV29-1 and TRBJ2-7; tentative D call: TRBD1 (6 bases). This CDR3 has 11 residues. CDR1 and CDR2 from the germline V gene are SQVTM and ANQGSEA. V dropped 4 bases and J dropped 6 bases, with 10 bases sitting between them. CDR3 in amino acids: CSVAGVAEQYF. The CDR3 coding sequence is TGCAGCGTTGCAGGGGTTGCCGAGCAGTACTTC.

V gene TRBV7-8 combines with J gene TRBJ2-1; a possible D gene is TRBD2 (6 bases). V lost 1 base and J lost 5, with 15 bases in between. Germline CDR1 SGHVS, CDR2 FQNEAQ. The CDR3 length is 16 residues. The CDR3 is CASSLESAGLNNEQFF. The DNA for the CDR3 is TGTGCCAGCAGCTTAGAATCGGCGGGATTGAACAATGAGCAGTTCTTC.

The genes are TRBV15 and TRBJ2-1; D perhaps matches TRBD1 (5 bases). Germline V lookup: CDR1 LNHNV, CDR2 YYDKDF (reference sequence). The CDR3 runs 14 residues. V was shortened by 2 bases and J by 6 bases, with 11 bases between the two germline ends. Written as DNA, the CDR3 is TGTGCCACCAGCAGAAGGGGTTTATTCAATGAGCAGTTCTTC. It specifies CATSRRGLFNEQFF. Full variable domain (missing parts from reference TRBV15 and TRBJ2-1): DAMVIQNPRYQVTQFGKPVTLSCSQTLNHNVMYWYQQKSSQAPKLLFHYYDKDFNNEADTPDNFQSRRPNTSFCFLDIRSPGLGDTAMYLCATSRRGLFNEQFFGPGTRLTVL.

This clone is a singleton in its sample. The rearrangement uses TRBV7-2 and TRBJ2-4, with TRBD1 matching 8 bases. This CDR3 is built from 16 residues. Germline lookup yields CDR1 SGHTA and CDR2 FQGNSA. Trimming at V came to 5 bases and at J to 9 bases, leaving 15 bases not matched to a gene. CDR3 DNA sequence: TGTGCCAGCAGCCAACAAGGGCAGGGGGCCTTGGTCATTCAGTACTTC. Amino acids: CASSQQGQGALVIQYF.

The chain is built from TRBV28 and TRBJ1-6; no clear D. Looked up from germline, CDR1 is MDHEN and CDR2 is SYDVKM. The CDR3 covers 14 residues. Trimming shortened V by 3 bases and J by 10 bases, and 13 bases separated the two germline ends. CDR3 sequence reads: CASSFWRPGSPLHF. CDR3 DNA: TGTGCCAGCAGTTTTTGGCGGCCGGGGTCACCCCTCCACTTT.

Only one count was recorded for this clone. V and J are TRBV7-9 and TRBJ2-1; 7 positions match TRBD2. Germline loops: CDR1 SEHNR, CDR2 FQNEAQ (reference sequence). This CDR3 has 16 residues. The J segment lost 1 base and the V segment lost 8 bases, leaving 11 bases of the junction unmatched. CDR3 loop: CASRPGQGGSYNEQFF. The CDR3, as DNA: TGTGCCAGCCGCCCCGGGCAGGGAGGGTCCTACAATGAGCAGTTCTTC.

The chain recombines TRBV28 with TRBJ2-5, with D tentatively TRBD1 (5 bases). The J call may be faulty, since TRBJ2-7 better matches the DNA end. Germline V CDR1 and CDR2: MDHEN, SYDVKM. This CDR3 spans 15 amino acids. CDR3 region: CASSFYRTESYEQYF. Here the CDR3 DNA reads TGTGCCAGCAGTTTCTACAGGACGGAATCCTACGAGCAGTACTTC.

CDR3 sequence: CASSLVAHAGGPDTQYF. The DNA of the CDR3 is TGTGCCAGCAGCTTAGTAGCCCACGCGGGAGGGCCAGATACGCAGTATTTT. The rearrangement joins TRBV7-2 to TRBJ2-3, with 9 bases lining up with TRBD2. The germline gives CDR1 SGHTA, CDR2 FQGNSA. With 1 base clipped from V and 4 bases from J, the junction kept 9 bases outside the gene matches. The CDR3 covers 17 residues.

The CDR3 bases are TGTGCCAGCAGCGTGTGGACTAGCGGGGCGGATACGCAGTATTTT. It is translated as CASSVWTSGADTQYF. The J gene is TRBJ2-3, the V gene TRBV9; 12 bases agree with TRBD2. The CDR3 covers 15 residues. With 2 bases clipped from V and 6 bases from J, the junction kept 4 bases outside the gene matches. Germline V CDR1 and CDR2: SGDLS, YYNGEE.

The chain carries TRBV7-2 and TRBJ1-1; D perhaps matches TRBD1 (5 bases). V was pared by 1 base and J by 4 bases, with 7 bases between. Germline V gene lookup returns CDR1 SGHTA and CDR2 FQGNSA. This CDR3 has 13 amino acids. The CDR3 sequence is CASSLGGRTEAFF. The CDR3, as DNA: TGTGCCAGCAGCTTAGGGGGCCGCACTGAAGCTTTCTTT.

The DNA of the CDR3 is TGTGCCAGCAGCTTAGATCCGCAGGCCTCGCAGTACTTC. Protein: CASSLDPQASQYF. V is TRBV7-2 and J is TRBJ2-7; no reliable D call. Trimming shortened V by 1 base and J by 9 bases, and 13 bases separated the two germline ends. The CDR3 has 13 residues. Germline loops: CDR1 SGHTA, CDR2 FQGNSA.

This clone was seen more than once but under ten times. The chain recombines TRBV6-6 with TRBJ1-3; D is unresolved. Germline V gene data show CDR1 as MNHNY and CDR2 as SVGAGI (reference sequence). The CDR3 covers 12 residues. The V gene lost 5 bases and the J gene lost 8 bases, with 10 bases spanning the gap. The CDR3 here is CASSPTGDTIYF. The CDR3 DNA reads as TGTGCCAGCAGTCCGACCGGGGACACCATATATTTT.

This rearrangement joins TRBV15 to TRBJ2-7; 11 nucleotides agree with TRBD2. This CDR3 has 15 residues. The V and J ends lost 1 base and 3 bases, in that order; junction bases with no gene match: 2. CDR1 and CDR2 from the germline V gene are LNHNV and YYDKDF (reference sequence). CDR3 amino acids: CATSRAGTSGYEQYF. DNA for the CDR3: TGTGCCACCAGCAGAGCCGGGACTAGCGGCTACGAGCAGTACTTC.

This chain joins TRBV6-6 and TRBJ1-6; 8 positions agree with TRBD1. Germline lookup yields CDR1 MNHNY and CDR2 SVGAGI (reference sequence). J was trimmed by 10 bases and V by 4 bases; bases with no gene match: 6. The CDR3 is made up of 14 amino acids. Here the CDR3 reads CASSWTGSMSPLHF. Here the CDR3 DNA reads TGTGCCAGCAGTTGGACAGGGAGTATGTCACCCCTCCACTTT.